The rows below give T cell receptor beta chains drawn from one sample of a study of tumour-infiltrating T cells in Burkitt lymphoma. Measured with immunoSEQ multiplex PCR; TCRdb has only the in-frame clones, and not every one. This table has 1,200 to 1,500 clones, roughly a tenth appearing once. Material for sequencing was tumor tissue. All receptors derive from a human donor with Burkitt lymphoma. CDR3s include the opening cysteine and the closing phenylalanine or tryptophan. A D gene is named only where the DNA matches it firmly. Where a row states a size, it is once, few, many or the class of an expanded clone; other rows omit it.

D,V,J,size,CDR3,DNA
NA,TRBV6-1,TRBJ1-1,NA,CASMAAFRYKAFF,TGTGCCAGCATGGCCGCTTTTAGGTATAAAGCTTTCTTT
TRBD1,TRBV4-1,TRBJ2-5,NA,CASSPEGQFRETQYF,TGCGCCAGCAGCCCCGAGGGACAGTTTAGAGAGACCCAGTACTTC
TRBD2,TRBV15,TRBJ2-3,NA,CATSRDLSGVGTDTQYF,TGTGCCACCAGCAGAGATCTTAGCGGGGTAGGGACAGATACGCAGTATTTT
TRBD1,TRBV9,TRBJ1-1,NA,CASSVDRDRGGTTEAFF,TGTGCCAGCAGCGTCGACCGGGACAGGGGGGGGACCACTGAAGCTTTCTTT
NA,TRBV18,TRBJ1-2,few,CASSLRTTEGYTF,TGTGCCAGCTCCCTCAGGACGACGGAGGGCTACACCTTC
NA,TRBV5-1,TRBJ1-3,few,CASSWATGPGNTIYF,TGCGCCAGCAGCTGGGCGACTGGCCCTGGAAACACCATATATTTT
NA,TRBV5-1,TRBJ1-1,NA,CASRLGLNTEAFF,TGCGCCAGCCGTTTGGGGCTGAACACTGAAGCTTTCTTT
NA,TRBV29-1,TRBJ2-1,few,CSVNGGTGEIEQFF,TGCAGCGTGAACGGCGGGACGGGGGAGATTGAGCAGTTCTTC
TRBD2,TRBV29-1,TRBJ2-1,NA,CSVESTSGGVDEQFF,TGCAGCGTTGAATCGACTAGCGGGGGGGTCGATGAGCAGTTCTTC
NA,TRBV21-1,TRBJ1-3,few,CASSKGGETGNTIYF,TGTGCCAGCAGCAAGGGGGGGGAGACTGGAAACACCATATATTTT
TRBD1,TRBV5-5,TRBJ2-3,NA,CASSLGDRGGTDTQYF,TGTGCCAGCAGCTTGGGGGACAGGGGGGGCACAGATACGCAGTATTTT
TRBD1,TRBV19,TRBJ2-7,few,CASSPPGQGDEQYF,TGTGCCAGTAGTCCCCCGGGACAGGGCGACGAGCAGTACTTT
NA,TRBV6-5,TRBJ1-1,few,CASSYARGAPGTEAFF,TGTGCCAGCAGTTACGCCCGGGGGGCGCCGGGTACTGAAGCTTTCTTT
TRBD1,TRBV30,TRBJ2-1,NA,CAWRGQGSYNEQFF,TGTGCCTGGAGGGGACAGGGGTCCTACAATGAGCAGTTCTTC
TRBD2,TRBV6-5,TRBJ2-3,NA,CASRSRGGPTDTQYF,TGTGCCAGCAGGTCACGCGGGGGGCCCACAGATACGCAGTATTTT
NA,TRBV7-6,TRBJ1-6,NA,CASSLLESSYNSPLHF,TGTGCCAGCAGCTTGCTTGAAAGCTCCTATAATTCACCCCTCCACTTT
TRBD2,TRBV13,TRBJ2-1,NA,CASSSLPGGEYNEQFF,TGTGCCAGCAGCTCCCTCCCCGGGGGGGAATACAATGAGCAGTTCTTC
NA,TRBV5-1,TRBJ2-5,few,CASSHEETQYF,TGCGCCAGCAGCCACGAGGAGACCCAGTACTTC
TRBD1,TRBV27,TRBJ2-7,few,CASSKQGADEQYF,TGTGCCAGCAGCAAGCAGGGGGCCGACGAGCAGTACTTC
TRBD2,TRBV4-2,TRBJ2-1,NA,CASSQQIAGEGHEQFF,TGTGCCAGCAGCCAACAGATAGCGGGGGAAGGGCATGAGCAGTTCTTC
NA,TRBV6-6,TRBJ2-1,NA,CASGGAYNEQFF,TGTGCCAGCGGCGGAGCATACAATGAGCAGTTCTTC